The rows below give T cell receptor beta chains drawn from one sample of a study of blood T cell repertoires in COVID-19. Clones were sequenced by immunoSEQ multiplex PCR, and TCRdb holds only the in-frame ones, with some missing. Of roughly 260,000 clones in the sample, around 90% were seen once. Input material: peripheral blood. Receptors originate from a woman aged 45 to 65 who had recovered from COVID-19. The CDR3 runs from the conserved cysteine through the conserved F or W. Fields, in order: D gene, clone size, CDR3 length, V gene, J gene, CDR3 protein, CDR3 DNA. A D gene is named only where the DNA matches it firmly. Size is omitted from some rows. Given values are once, few, many or a class for expanded clones.

.,.,16,TRBV11-3,TRBJ1-5,CASSFRQAISNQPQHF,TGTGCCAGCAGCTTCCGTCAGGCGATAAGCAATCAGCCCCAGCATTTT
TRBD1,.,14,TRBV28,TRBJ1-6,CATRQGTWYSPLHF,TGTGCCACCAGACAGGGAACGTGGTACTCACCCCTCCACTTT
TRBD1,few,15,TRBV6-5,TRBJ1-5,CASSYGTGRNQPQHF,TGTGCCAGCAGTTACGGGACAGGGCGCAATCAGCCCCAGCATTTT
TRBD2,once,16,TRBV24-1,TRBJ2-5,CATSDAETSLQETQYF,TGTGCCACCAGTGATGCAGAGACTAGCCTCCAAGAGACCCAGTACTTC
.,.,12,TRBV24-1,TRBJ1-1,CATSDPGTEAFF,TGTGCCACCAGTGACCCCGGGACAGAAGCTTTCTTT
.,.,15,TRBV5-1,TRBJ1-1,CASSLLGRVTTEAFF,TGCGCCAGCAGCTTGTTGGGCAGGGTAACGACTGAAGCTTTCTTT
.,.,14,TRBV15,TRBJ1-5,CATSSLSLNQPQHF,TGTGCCACCAGCAGTCTGAGCCTCAATCAGCCCCAGCATTTT
.,.,15,TRBV7-7,TRBJ2-5,CASSLEMGHGETQYF,TGTGCTAGCAGCTTAGAAATGGGGCACGGAGAGACCCAGTACTTC
TRBD1,.,16,TRBV7-2,TRBJ2-3,CASSLRTGKDSDTQYF,TGTGCCAGCAGCTTACGGACAGGGAAGGATTCAGATACGCAGTATTTT
TRBD2,.,17,TRBV30,TRBJ2-3,CALGEGTSGASTDTQYF,TGTGCCTTGGGGGAGGGAACTAGCGGGGCCAGCACAGATACGCAGTATTTT
.,.,11,TRBV5-3,TRBJ2-1,CARSRYNEQFF,TGTGCCAGAAGCCGCTACAATGAGCAGTTCTTC
.,.,13,TRBV5-1,TRBJ1-2,CASSLEAARGYTF,TGCGCCAGCAGCTTGGAGGCCGCTAGAGGCTACACCTTC
TRBD1,.,13,TRBV24-1,TRBJ2-1,CATSSETGYEQFF,TGTGCCACCAGTTCCGAGACAGGGTATGAGCAGTTCTTC
.,.,15,TRBV7-9,TRBJ2-7,CASSLSGDPYVEQYF,TGTGCCAGCAGCTTATCAGGGGATCCCTACGTGGAGCAGTACTTC
.,.,15,TRBV7-2,TRBJ2-2,CASSSRRGATGELFF,TGTGCCAGCAGCTCCCGACGGGGGGCCACCGGGGAGCTGTTTTTT
.,.,12,TRBV12-3/TRBV12-4,TRBJ2-5,CASSLARETQYF,TGTGCCAGCAGTTTAGCGAGGGAGACCCAGTACTTC
TRBD2,once,17,TRBV5-1,TRBJ2-1,CASRGLAGGMVGDEQFF,TGCGCCAGCAGGGGACTAGCGGGAGGGATGGTGGGTGATGAGCAGTTCTTC
TRBD1,.,16,TRBV19,TRBJ2-3,CASSRSGTGWEDTQYF,TGTGCCAGTAGTCGGTCTGGGACAGGGTGGGAGGATACGCAGTATTTT
TRBD1,.,14,TRBV10-3,TRBJ2-1,CAISEPDRHNEQFF,TGTGCCATCAGTGAGCCGGACAGGCACAATGAGCAGTTCTTC
.,once,14,TRBV7-8,TRBJ2-4,CASSLDRVGDIQYF,TGTGCCAGCAGCTTAGACAGGGTTGGCGACATTCAGTACTTC
.,.,13,TRBV27,TRBJ1-2,CASSLAATYGYTF,TGTGCCAGCAGCCTCGCGGCTACCTATGGCTACACCTTC
.,.,13,TRBV7-8,TRBJ2-5,CASSFSSVETQYF,TGTGCCAGCAGCTTTAGTAGCGTAGAGACCCAGTACTTC
TRBD1,few,14,TRBV6-2/TRBV6-3,TRBJ1-2,CASSVQGTGVDYTF,TGTGCCAGCAGTGTTCAAGGGACAGGGGTGGACTACACCTTC
.,.,14,TRBV9,TRBJ2-7,CASSVGPGYYEQYF,TGTGCCAGCAGCGTAGGGCCGGGTTACTACGAGCAGTACTTC
.,few,14,TRBV6-5,TRBJ1-5,CASSYLGVHQPQHF,TGTGCCAGCAGTTACTTGGGAGTGCATCAGCCCCAGCATTTT
.,.,13,TRBV19,TRBJ2-5,CASSTDGEETQYF,TGTGCCAGTAGTACCGACGGAGAAGAGACCCAGTACTTC
.,.,13,TRBV6-5,TRBJ1-4,CASRQGTNEKLFF,TGTGCCAGCAGGCAGGGAACTAATGAAAAACTGTTTTTT
.,.,13,TRBV5-1,TRBJ1-2,CASSLAGAGGYTF,TGCGCCAGCAGCTTGGCTGGGGCTGGGGGCTACACCTTC
.,.,15,TRBV2,TRBJ1-6,CASREQGLYNSPLHF,TGTGCCAGCAGAGAACAGGGTCTCTATAATTCACCCCTCCACTTT
.,.,14,TRBV24-1,TRBJ1-2,CATSDLAGLAGYTF,TGTGCCACCAGTGATTTAGCAGGGTTGGCTGGCTACACCTTC
.,.,14,TRBV5-1,TRBJ1-4,CASSQGPDGEKLFF,TGCGCCAGCAGCCAGGGCCCTGACGGGGAAAAACTGTTTTTT
TRBD1,.,15,TRBV4-3,TRBJ1-4,CASSQVLDREGKLFF,TGCGCCAGCAGCCAAGTCCTGGACAGGGAAGGAAAACTGTTTTTT
.,.,14,TRBV27,TRBJ2-3,CASSLSGPGDTQYF,TGTGCCAGCAGTTTAAGCGGGCCTGGAGATACGCAGTATTTT